The rows below give T cell receptor beta chains drawn from one sample of a study of response to subunit inactivated influenza vaccine. MiXCR, applied by TCRdb to the RT-PCR reads, yields one record per CDR3 protein. The table has about 830,000 distinct CDR3 sequences, less than 20% seen once; the top ten hold 9.5% to 13%. Source: PBMCs from blood, taken around 5 days after vaccination. Receptor source: a man aged 45-65 years who received an inactivated influenza vaccine. Both conserved end residues are part of each CDR3. Each record gives: V gene, clone size, D gene, J gene, CDR3 DNA, CDR3 protein. D genes are given only for firm matches. The size field is filled for only some rows; it gives once, few, many or a size class.

v_gene: TRBV7-8
abundance: NA
d_gene: NA
j_gene: TRBJ2-3
CDR3nt: TGTGCCAGCAGCGGGGTAGATGATACGCAGTATTTT
CDR3aa: CASSGVDDTQYF

v_gene: TRBV30
abundance: NA
d_gene: NA
j_gene: TRBJ2-3
CDR3nt: TGTGCCTGGAGTGGTACCACCCCAGATACGCAGTATTTT
CDR3aa: CAWSGTTPDTQYF

v_gene: TRBV7-6
abundance: few
d_gene: NA
j_gene: TRBJ1-6
CDR3nt: TGTGCCAGCAGCTTAGGGGCAGTGGCTAATTCACCCCTCCACTTT
CDR3aa: CASSLGAVANSPLHF

v_gene: TRBV25-1
abundance: many
d_gene: NA
j_gene: TRBJ2-2
CDR3nt: TGTGCCAGTTGGGGCGGCGGGGAGCTGTTTTTT
CDR3aa: CASWGGGELFF

v_gene: TRBV6-1
abundance: NA
d_gene: NA
j_gene: TRBJ2-3
CDR3nt: TGTGCCAGCACCGGGAACGTCCCAGATACGCAGTATTTT
CDR3aa: CASTGNVPDTQYF

v_gene: TRBV9
abundance: once
d_gene: NA
j_gene: TRBJ2-7
CDR3nt: TGTGCCAGCAGCGAACAGGGCGACTCCTACGAGCAGTACTTC
CDR3aa: CASSEQGDSYEQYF

v_gene: TRBV12-3/TRBV12-4
abundance: NA
d_gene: NA
j_gene: TRBJ2-3
CDR3nt: TGTGCCAGCAGGGGGGGCACTAGCACAGATACGCAGTATTTT
CDR3aa: CASRGGTSTDTQYF

v_gene: TRBV20-1
abundance: NA
d_gene: NA
j_gene: TRBJ2-7
CDR3nt: TGCAGTGCTAGAGATTTGCGTACTTCCTACGAGCAGTACTTC
CDR3aa: CSARDLRTSYEQYF

v_gene: TRBV7-2
abundance: NA
d_gene: NA
j_gene: TRBJ2-5
CDR3nt: TGTGCCAGCAGTCCCTTCTTCGGCGGACAAGAGACCCAGTACTTC
CDR3aa: CASSPFFGGQETQYF

v_gene: TRBV20-1
abundance: many
d_gene: NA
j_gene: TRBJ1-5
CDR3nt: TGCAGTGCTAGAGACGGAAGTCGGCCCCAGCATTTT
CDR3aa: CSARDGSRPQHF

v_gene: TRBV20-1
abundance: NA
d_gene: NA
j_gene: TRBJ2-3
CDR3nt: TGCAGTGCTAGTAGGGGTTGGGGAACAGATACGCAGTATTTT
CDR3aa: CSASRGWGTDTQYF

v_gene: TRBV5-1
abundance: few
d_gene: TRBD1
j_gene: TRBJ2-3
CDR3nt: TGCGCCAGCAGCGGACAGGGGGCTAACACAGATACGCAGTATTTT
CDR3aa: CASSGQGANTDTQYF

v_gene: TRBV7-3
abundance: few
d_gene: TRBD2
j_gene: TRBJ2-7
CDR3nt: TGTGCCAGCAGCGCCGGACTAGTGAGCGACGAGCAGTACTTC
CDR3aa: CASSAGLVSDEQYF

v_gene: TRBV27
abundance: NA
d_gene: NA
j_gene: TRBJ2-7
CDR3nt: TGTGCCAGCAGTTTATCACTATGGACATCCCACTACGAGCAGTACTTC
CDR3aa: CASSLSLWTSHYEQYF

v_gene: TRBV7-9
abundance: NA
d_gene: NA
j_gene: TRBJ1-1
CDR3nt: TGTGCCAGCAGCCACCTACAAAACACTGAAGCTTTCTTT
CDR3aa: CASSHLQNTEAFF

v_gene: TRBV27
abundance: NA
d_gene: TRBD1
j_gene: TRBJ1-6
CDR3nt: TGTGCCAGCAGTTTATCTGTGACAGGGGGGAATTCACCCCTCCACTTT
CDR3aa: CASSLSVTGGNSPLHF

v_gene: TRBV20-1
abundance: NA
d_gene: NA
j_gene: TRBJ2-1
CDR3nt: TGCAGTGCTAGGAAGGGGAGCGGACAGAGATACAATGAGCAGTTCTTC
CDR3aa: CSARKGSGQRYNEQFF

v_gene: TRBV7-6
abundance: NA
d_gene: NA
j_gene: TRBJ2-7
CDR3nt: TGTGCCAGCAGCTTAGCACAGGGGGGGTCCTACGAGCAGTACTTC
CDR3aa: CASSLAQGGSYEQYF

v_gene: TRBV29-1
abundance: few
d_gene: TRBD1
j_gene: TRBJ1-4
CDR3nt: TGCAGCGTTCCCGGGACAGGGGGGGAAAAACTGTTTTTT
CDR3aa: CSVPGTGGEKLFF

v_gene: TRBV20-1
abundance: few
d_gene: TRBD1
j_gene: TRBJ1-5
CDR3nt: TGCAGTGGAGGGACAGGGGGCAATCAGCCCCAGCATTTT
CDR3aa: CSGGTGGNQPQHF

v_gene: TRBV5-1
abundance: few
d_gene: NA
j_gene: TRBJ2-3
CDR3nt: TGCGCCAGCAGCTTGGCCGAGTGGGGGGGCTCCAACACAGATACGCAGTATTTT
CDR3aa: CASSLAEWGGSNTDTQYF

v_gene: TRBV19
abundance: NA
d_gene: TRBD1
j_gene: TRBJ1-5
CDR3nt: TGTGCCAGTAGTAAAAAACCGGGACAGAGCAATCAGCCCCAGCATTTT
CDR3aa: CASSKKPGQSNQPQHF

v_gene: TRBV20-1
abundance: few
d_gene: NA
j_gene: TRBJ1-1
CDR3nt: TGCAGTGCTAGAGACAGGTACACTGAAGCTTTCTTT
CDR3aa: CSARDRYTEAFF

v_gene: TRBV5-5
abundance: NA
d_gene: TRBD2
j_gene: TRBJ2-2
CDR3nt: TGTGCCAGCAGCTCGGGACTAGCGGCGAACACCGGGGAGCTGTTTTTT
CDR3aa: CASSSGLAANTGELFF

v_gene: TRBV7-9
abundance: NA
d_gene: NA
j_gene: TRBJ2-7
CDR3nt: TGTGCCAGCAGCCCATCCGGGACCCTCCCCAACGAGCAGTACTTC
CDR3aa: CASSPSGTLPNEQYF

v_gene: TRBV4-2
abundance: few
d_gene: NA
j_gene: TRBJ2-7
CDR3nt: TGTGCCAGCAGCCAGATCGTTCTCTCCGGGACAAGTATCCACGAGCAGTACTTC
CDR3aa: CASSQIVLSGTSIHEQYF

v_gene: TRBV9
abundance: NA
d_gene: NA
j_gene: TRBJ2-2
CDR3nt: TGTGCCAGCAGCGTCGACCTCGGGGAGCTGTTTTTT
CDR3aa: CASSVDLGELFF

v_gene: TRBV10-3
abundance: many
d_gene: NA
j_gene: TRBJ2-2
CDR3nt: TGTGCCATCAGTGAGCTGGACAGTGGTCCCGGGGAGCTGTTTTTT
CDR3aa: CAISELDSGPGELFF

v_gene: TRBV7-9
abundance: NA
d_gene: TRBD2
j_gene: TRBJ2-3
CDR3nt: TGTGCCAGCAGCTTATTCGGACCGGGACTAGAGTCAGATACGCAGTATTTT
CDR3aa: CASSLFGPGLESDTQYF

v_gene: TRBV6-1
abundance: few
d_gene: NA
j_gene: TRBJ1-6
CDR3nt: TGTGCCAGCAGTGCTCGGGGGGATAATTCACCCCTCCACTTT
CDR3aa: CASSARGDNSPLHF

v_gene: TRBV19
abundance: NA
d_gene: TRBD2
j_gene: TRBJ2-2
CDR3nt: TGTGCCTCTAACCATGGCGGGGGGCAGATCGGGGAGCTGTTTTTT
CDR3aa: CASNHGGGQIGELFF

v_gene: TRBV7-2
abundance: few
d_gene: NA
j_gene: TRBJ2-4
CDR3nt: TGTGCCAGCAGCAACCGACAGCTAGCCAAAAACATTCAGTACTTC
CDR3aa: CASSNRQLAKNIQYF

v_gene: TRBV20-1
abundance: NA
d_gene: NA
j_gene: TRBJ1-2
CDR3nt: TGCAGTGCTAGAGATCTAAGGGGGGGTTCCTATGGCTACACCTTC
CDR3aa: CSARDLRGGSYGYTF

v_gene: TRBV12-3/TRBV12-4
abundance: many
d_gene: TRBD2
j_gene: TRBJ2-2
CDR3nt: TGTGCCAGCAGCCAACCGGGACTAGCCTTCACCGGGGAGCTGTTTTTT
CDR3aa: CASSQPGLAFTGELFF

v_gene: TRBV20-1
abundance: few
d_gene: TRBD2
j_gene: TRBJ2-7
CDR3nt: TGCAGTGCTACCTTAGCGGGAGTGGGGCCCGAGCAGTACTTC
CDR3aa: CSATLAGVGPEQYF

v_gene: TRBV3-1
abundance: NA
d_gene: NA
j_gene: TRBJ1-2
CDR3nt: TGTGCCAGCAGCCCCCGACACGACAGACTCTATGGCTACACCTTC
CDR3aa: CASSPRHDRLYGYTF

v_gene: TRBV7-2
abundance: few
d_gene: NA
j_gene: TRBJ1-5
CDR3nt: TGTGCCAGCAGCTTAGGAGCGGGGCCAGATCAGCCCCAGCATTTT
CDR3aa: CASSLGAGPDQPQHF

v_gene: TRBV7-6
abundance: NA
d_gene: NA
j_gene: TRBJ2-1
CDR3nt: TGTGCCAGCAGCTTAGCCAGGGGCCGTTACAATGAGCAGTTCTTC
CDR3aa: CASSLARGRYNEQFF

v_gene: TRBV6-4
abundance: few
d_gene: NA
j_gene: TRBJ2-2
CDR3nt: TGTGCCAGCAGTGACTCGTGGAGAGGTGGCACCGGGGAGCTGTTTTTT
CDR3aa: CASSDSWRGGTGELFF

v_gene: TRBV18
abundance: few
d_gene: NA
j_gene: TRBJ2-2
CDR3nt: TGTGCCAGCTCACCAACAGGTGCCTCGAACACCGGGGAGCTGTTTTTT
CDR3aa: CASSPTGASNTGELFF

v_gene: TRBV4-3
abundance: many
d_gene: NA
j_gene: TRBJ1-3
CDR3nt: TGCGCCAGCAGCCAAGTGGGGGGGGCATGGAACACCATATATTTT
CDR3aa: CASSQVGGAWNTIYF

v_gene: TRBV29-1
abundance: few
d_gene: TRBD1
j_gene: TRBJ2-5
CDR3nt: TGCAGCGCTCGAAAGAGCCCAGACAGGGGAGAGACCCAGTACTTC
CDR3aa: CSARKSPDRGETQYF

v_gene: TRBV7-2
abundance: NA
d_gene: TRBD2
j_gene: TRBJ2-7
CDR3nt: TGTGCCAGCAGCGGGGGAGGGCTCGGAATCTACGAGCAGTACTTC
CDR3aa: CASSGGGLGIYEQYF

v_gene: TRBV5-1
abundance: once
d_gene: TRBD1
j_gene: TRBJ1-1
CDR3nt: TGCGCCAGCGGCTTGATACCCGGACAGGGAATTGAAGTTTTCTTT
CDR3aa: CASGLIPGQGIEVFF

v_gene: TRBV9
abundance: few
d_gene: TRBD2
j_gene: TRBJ2-1
CDR3nt: TGTGCCAGCAGCGTAGCGCCTAGCGGGAGGGCCGGCTCCTACAATGAGCAGTTCTTC
CDR3aa: CASSVAPSGRAGSYNEQFF

v_gene: TRBV11-2
abundance: few
d_gene: TRBD1
j_gene: TRBJ2-7
CDR3nt: TGTGCCAGCAGCTCCAATCGGGACAGCTCCTACGAGCAGTACTTC
CDR3aa: CASSSNRDSSYEQYF

v_gene: TRBV4-2
abundance: NA
d_gene: TRBD2
j_gene: TRBJ2-3
CDR3nt: TGTGCCAGCAGCCAAGATAGGACTAGCGGCACAGATACGCAGTATTTT
CDR3aa: CASSQDRTSGTDTQYF

v_gene: TRBV4-2
abundance: NA
d_gene: TRBD2
j_gene: TRBJ2-3
CDR3nt: TGTGCCAGCAGCCCGGGGACTAGCGAAGATACGCAGTATTTT
CDR3aa: CASSPGTSEDTQYF

v_gene: TRBV20-1
abundance: NA
d_gene: NA
j_gene: TRBJ2-2
CDR3nt: TGCAGTGCTAGACGGGGCCAGAACACCGGGGAGCTGTTTTTT
CDR3aa: CSARRGQNTGELFF

v_gene: TRBV18
abundance: NA
d_gene: NA
j_gene: TRBJ2-1
CDR3nt: TGTGCCAGCTCACGGGGAGCAGGTGAGCAGTTCTTC
CDR3aa: CASSRGAGEQFF

v_gene: TRBV12-2
abundance: few
d_gene: NA
j_gene: TRBJ2-1
CDR3nt: TGTGCAAGTCGCTTCCAGGGGACGGACCACAATGAGCAGTTCTTC
CDR3aa: CASRFQGTDHNEQFF

v_gene: TRBV20-1
abundance: NA
d_gene: NA
j_gene: TRBJ2-1
CDR3nt: TGCAGTGCTAAGCTCAGGGTGGGGGCCTACAATGAGCAGTTCTTC
CDR3aa: CSAKLRVGAYNEQFF

v_gene: TRBV12-3/TRBV12-4
abundance: many
d_gene: TRBD1
j_gene: TRBJ1-2
CDR3nt: TGTGCCAGCAGTTCGGGACAGGGCTATAACTATGGCTACACCTTC
CDR3aa: CASSSGQGYNYGYTF

v_gene: TRBV7-2
abundance: many
d_gene: NA
j_gene: TRBJ2-1
CDR3nt: TGTGCCAGCAGCCCGAGACCCAACTACAATGAGCAGTTCTTC
CDR3aa: CASSPRPNYNEQFF

v_gene: TRBV20-1
abundance: few
d_gene: TRBD2
j_gene: TRBJ2-2
CDR3nt: TGCAGTGCTAGAGATAGCGGGGGAGGGGAGCTGTTTTTT
CDR3aa: CSARDSGGGELFF

v_gene: TRBV7-9
abundance: many
d_gene: NA
j_gene: TRBJ2-5
CDR3nt: TGTGCCAGCAGCTTTCCAGTGGAGACCCAGTACTTC
CDR3aa: CASSFPVETQYF